What follows are 3 T cell receptor beta chains derived from one specimen sequenced in a study of T cells in women clearing cervical HPV infection. Repertoires were generated with immunoSEQ multiplex PCR, while TCRdb's copy carries only in-frame clones and drops some. This specimen shows over 30,000 clones; the ten leading clones hold less than 7%. The sequenced sample consisted of blood buffy coat. The receptors were gathered from a woman between 18 and 70 years old with a cervical HPV16 infection that either progressed to CIN3+ or cleared (not recorded which).

A word on this clone: The observed sequence ends 3 residues before the CDR3 terminus, with the missing tail filled in from the germline J gene. The chain is built from TRBV5-5 and TRBJ2-1; D is unresolved. Trimming shortened V by 4 bases and J by 0 bases, and 11 bases separated the two germline ends. The germline V gene encodes CDR1 SGHKS and CDR2 YYEKEE (reference sequence). The CDR3 extends over 15 amino acids. The CDR3 sequence is CASSLDKSSYNEQFF. The CDR3 DNA, read in part, is TGTGCCAGCAGCCTCGACAAGAGCTCCTACAATGAG. Combining the CDR3 with reference TRBV5-5 and TRBJ2-1 gives the whole variable domain DAGVTQSPTHLIKTRGQQVTLRCSPISGHKSVSWYQQVLGQGPQFIFQYYEKEERGRGNFPDRFSARQFPNYSSELNVNALLLGDSALYLCASSLDKSSYNEQFFGPGTRLTVL.

Regarding this clone: The read finishes 3 residues shy of the CDR3 end, and the germline J gene is used to complete it. The chain recombines TRBV30 with TRBJ2-3; TRBD1 matches 8 bases. Looked up from germline, CDR1 is GTSNPN and CDR2 is SVGIG (reference sequence). CDR3 length: 16 amino acids. The chain's CDR3 is CAWSAPPQGANQPQYF. The covered CDR3 bases are TGTGCCTGGAGTGCCCCCCCGCAGGGGGCGAATCAGCCG.

In regard to this clone: The read finishes 3 residues shy of the CDR3 end, and the germline J gene is used to complete it. The sample carries other DNA sequences with the same CDR3. J is TRBJ1-2 and V is TRBV23-1; tentative D call: TRBD1 (6 bases). TRBV23-1 is filed as an ORF, its function uncertain. The V end lost 2 bases, the J end lost 2 bases, and 24 bases lay between the germline ends. This CDR3 has 19 residues. Incomplete CDR3 DNA: TGCGCCAGCAGTCAAGCAGATCCAAAGGCCCAACAGGGAAACTATGGC. Residues: CASSQADPKAQQGNYG. The CDR3 in its entirety is CASSQADPKAQQGNYGYTF.